A single sample gave rise to the 20 T cell receptor beta chains below, sequenced in a study of T cells in Graves' hyperthyroidism and ophthalmopathy. There were TCR beta CDR3 regions amplified from RNA transcripts. HTBI primers were used for first-round RT-PCR of the TCR CDR3. TCRdb fed the multiplex PCR reads into MiXCR, producing one record per CDR3 protein. The data show some 570,000 distinct CDR3 sequences, around 14% seen once. Sequencing input: blood. These receptors came from a woman under 30 with Graves' ophthalmopathy.

The table lists this clonotype with many counts. This chain uses TRBV7-9 with TRBJ1-2; no clear D gene. Germline loops: CDR1 SEHNR, CDR2 FQNEAQ (reference sequence). V was shortened by 3 bases and J by 7 bases, with 9 bases between the two germline ends. This CDR3 has 12 amino acids. The CDR3 sequence: CASSFNMGGYTF. The CDR3 nucleotides read TGTGCCAGCAGCTTTAATATGGGTGGCTACACCTTC.

In its sample, this clonotype was seen many times. The chain has TRBV7-9 and TRBJ1-5; perhaps TRBD1 as D (6 bases). This CDR3 has 13 amino acids. The germline CDR1 and CDR2 sequences are SEHNR and FQNEAQ (reference sequence). V was trimmed by 5 bases and J by 4 bases, leaving 9 bases between them. CDR3 sequence (DNA): TGTGCCAGCAGCCCCGGACAGAATCAGCCCCAGCATTTT. Its protein product is CASSPGQNQPQHF.

This clonotype showed up many times. The V call is TRBV3-1, the J call TRBJ1-2; weak D call: TRBD1 (5 bases). The V and J ends lost 3 bases and 0 bases respectively, with 20 bases between them. The germline V gene encodes CDR1 LGHDT and CDR2 YNNKEL (reference sequence). The CDR3 is 18 amino acids. This chain's CDR3 is CASSHRMARVRANYGYTF. CDR3 bases: TGTGCCAGCAGCCACCGCATGGCCAGGGTACGAGCTAACTATGGCTACACCTTC.

This clonotype was seen many times. The J gene is TRBJ2-6, the V gene TRBV5-1, with D tentatively TRBD1 (6 bases). The ends were cut back, 2 bases at V and 5 bases at J, with 11 bases in the middle. CDR1 SGHRS and CDR2 YFSETQ come from the germline V gene. The CDR3 has 15 amino acids. CDR3 sequence reads: CASSFLGARANVLTF. DNA of the CDR3: TGCGCCAGCAGCTTTTTGGGGGCGAGGGCCAACGTCCTGACTTTC.

The V call is TRBV5-1, the J call TRBJ2-3; 8 bases match TRBD2. Germline trimming cut 4 bases from V and 4 bases from J; bases unmatched to any gene: 5. This CDR3 is 14 amino acids long. Germline loops: CDR1 SGHRS, CDR2 YFSETQ. CDR3 protein: CASSRTSPPDTQYF. CDR3 DNA: TGCGCCAGCAGCAGGACTAGCCCCCCAGATACGCAGTATTTT.

This clonotype was seen at least ten times. The V gene is TRBV16, the J gene TRBJ2-3; D tentatively reads TRBD1 or TRBD2 (6 bases each). This CDR3 has 15 residues. The germline V gene has CDR1 KGHSY and CDR2 FQNENV. V shed 0 bases and J shed 2 bases, with 9 bases lying between them. The CDR3 spells CASSQSGGLTDTQYF. CDR3 DNA sequence: TGTGCCAGCAGCCAATCCGGGGGCCTCACAGATACGCAGTATTTT.

In its sample, this clonotype was seen many times. This chain connects TRBV7-6 to TRBJ1-1, with D unresolved. The length of the CDR3 is 13 residues. Per germline, CDR1 SGHVS and CDR2 FNYEAQ. Trimming pared 4 bases from V and 8 bases from J, leaving 14 bases between. CDR3 residues: CASSSSPGSEAFF. CDR3 DNA: TGTGCCAGCAGCTCAAGTCCGGGTTCCGAAGCTTTCTTT. Full variable domain (rest looked up from reference TRBV7-6 and TRBJ1-1): GAGVSQSPRYKVTKRGQDVALRCDPISGHVSLYWYRQALGQGPEFLTYFNYEAQQDKSGLPNDRFSAERPEGSISTLTIQRTEQRDSAMYRCASSSSPGSEAFFGQGTRLTVV.

This clonotype showed up many times. This rearrangement joins TRBV3-1 to TRBJ2-7, with D hard to call. V shed 0 bases and J shed 2 bases, with 2 bases lying between them. Germline assignment: CDR1 LGHDT and CDR2 YNNKEL (reference sequence). CDR3 length: 12 amino acids. The DNA of the CDR3 is TGTGCCAGCAGCCAAGAAACCTACGAGCAGTACTTC. It encodes CASSQETYEQYF.

The chain carries TRBV9 and TRBJ1-2, with D possibly TRBD1 on 5 matching bases. This CDR3 spans 14 amino acids. Germline V gene sequence: CDR1 SGDLS, CDR2 YYNGEE. With 4 bases removed from V and 8 bases from J, the gap between germline ends came to 18 bases. CDR3 sequence (DNA): TGTGCCAGCAGCACCTATAGGGGTGGGGACGGCTACACCTTC. Its translation is CASSTYRGGDGYTF. Looking up the rest from reference TRBV9 and TRBJ1-2 gives the full variable domain: DSGVTQTPKHLITATGQRVTLRCSPRSGDLSVYWYQQSLDQGLQFLIQYYNGEERAKGNILERFSAQQFPDLHSELNLSSLELGDSALYFCASSTYRGGDGYTFGSGTRLTVV.

The chain couples TRBV7-9 to TRBJ2-5, with D perhaps TRBD1 (5 bases). This CDR3 is built from 13 residues. The germline V gene encodes CDR1 SEHNR and CDR2 FQNEAQ (reference sequence). Deletions cut 3 bases from V and 2 bases from J, with 7 bases between. In DNA, the CDR3 is TGTGCCAGCAGCTTCAGGGTACAAGAGACCCAGTACTTC. Amino acids: CASSFRVQETQYF.

This clonotype came up many times. This chain links TRBV5-8 with TRBJ2-1; D remains ambiguous. Per germline, CDR1 SGHTS and CDR2 YDEGEE. The CDR3 loop spans 13 amino acids. The V gene lost 1 base and the J gene lost 4 bases, with 6 bases spanning the gap. CDR3 in amino acids: CASSLYIYNEQFF. Written as DNA, the CDR3 is TGTGCCAGCAGCTTGTACATATACAATGAGCAGTTCTTC.

This clonotype has a count of ten or more. J is TRBJ2-7 and V is TRBV10-3, with D perhaps TRBD2 (5 bases). Looked up from germline, CDR1 is ENHRY and CDR2 is SYGVKD. This CDR3 is built from 14 residues. Trimming took off 3 bases at V and 2 bases at J, with 11 bases between the two ends. The CDR3 spells CAISETASPYEQYF. In DNA form, the CDR3 reads TGTGCCATCAGTGAAACGGCTAGCCCCTACGAGCAGTACTTC.

This clonotype was observed at least ten times. The rearrangement links TRBV7-9 to TRBJ1-6; 9 positions match TRBD1. The CDR3 runs 13 residues. Germline V gene lookup returns CDR1 SEHNR and CDR2 FQNEAQ (reference sequence). The trim removed 2 bases at V and 13 bases at J, leaving 3 bases unmatched. CDR3 DNA: TGTGCCAGCAGCTTACCCGGGACAGGGCCCCTCCACTTT. This sequence encodes CASSLPGTGPLHF.

The chain joins TRBV27 to TRBJ2-1; 7 bases are shared with TRBD2. This CDR3 spans 15 amino acids. J was trimmed by 6 bases and V by 0 bases; bases with no gene match: 5. The germline V gene encodes CDR1 MNHEY and CDR2 SMNVEV (reference sequence). For the CDR3, the DNA is TGTGCCAGCAGTTTATCAGGGGAGGGGTTCAATGAGCAGTTCTTC. Translating gives CASSLSGEGFNEQFF.

This clonotype appeared many times. This sequence joins TRBV7-2 and TRBJ2-7; 14 nucleotides agree with TRBD2. The V segment lost 2 bases and the J segment 4 bases; nucleotides outside the gene matches: 16. This CDR3 contains 20 residues. CDR1 is SGHTA, CDR2 FQGNSA, per germline. Here the CDR3 reads CASSLSRGGLAGGPRYEQYF. In nucleotides, the CDR3 is TGTGCCAGCAGCTTATCCAGGGGAGGACTAGCGGGAGGACCGAGGTACGAGCAGTACTTC.

This chain joins TRBV10-3 and TRBJ2-1, with D hard to call. With 10 bases removed from V and 7 bases from J, the gap between germline ends came to 14 bases. CDR1 ENHRY and CDR2 SYGVKD come from the germline V gene. The CDR3 spans 12 residues. The CDR3 sequence is CATLELSNEQFF. CDR3 coding DNA: TGTGCCACCCTCGAGCTGTCAAATGAGCAGTTCTTC.

This clonotype was observed many times. The V and J genes are TRBV7-8 and TRBJ2-5; D not certain. The CDR3 contains 11 residues. Trimming pared 6 bases from V and 5 bases from J, leaving 7 bases between. CDR1 and CDR2 (germline): SGHVS, FQNEAQ. The CDR3 loop is CASRLTETQYF. DNA of the CDR3: TGTGCCAGCAGACTAACTGAGACCCAGTACTTC.

A few counts support this clonotype. The V gene is TRBV7-9, the J gene TRBJ2-1; 9 nucleotides agree with TRBD2. The CDR3 is made up of 15 amino acids. The germline CDR1 and CDR2 sequences are SEHNR and FQNEAQ (reference sequence). V was clipped by 1 base and J by 7 bases; unmatched bases: 5. This CDR3 reads CASSLVAGVYNEQFF. CDR3 coding DNA: TGTGCCAGCAGCTTAGTAGCGGGAGTATATAATGAGCAGTTCTTC.

This clonotype showed up many times. The chain has TRBV25-1 and TRBJ2-3, with 10 bases that match TRBD2. Germline V gives CDR1 MGHDK, CDR2 SYGVNS. With V trimmed by 2 bases and J by 0 bases, 5 bases remained unmatched. This CDR3 comprises 17 residues. In nucleotides, the CDR3 is TGTGCCAGCAGTGAAACTAGCGGGGTTCATAGCACAGATACGCAGTATTTT. Translation gives CASSETSGVHSTDTQYF.

CDR3 in amino acids: CASSFVDREQYF. CDR3 DNA: TGTGCCAGCAGCTTTGTTGATAGGGAGCAGTACTTC. The chain couples TRBV7-6 to TRBJ2-7; D gene ambiguous. Germline loops: CDR1 SGHVS, CDR2 FNYEAQ. V gave up 3 bases and J gave up 7 bases, with 10 bases separating them. This CDR3 has 12 residues.